This T cell receptor beta chain was found in a study of cytomegalovirus exposure and HLA in healthy donors (dated by TCRdb to about 2017). Turning to the overall study: A later analysis indicated that the roughly 130 validation repertoires were generated on the platform also employed for the approximately 700 repertoires of the first cohort. To predict cytomegalovirus infection status, the study combined high-throughput TCR immunosequencing, statistical association of individual TCRs with disease status, and machine learning. Besides the first cohort of around 670 subjects, a separate validation cohort made up of 120 different subjects was used. The study aimed to test whether signatures of past pathogen exposure could be identified by cataloging public T cell receptors.

A word on this clone: Its antigen remains undetermined. Nothing much larger sits one base from this clone, and base qualities are not available.

The donors were included in the validation cohort of 120 subjects, a group kept apart from the roughly 700-subject first cohort. Points the paper makes about the study in general: Most TCR sequences were observed very rarely across donors, whereas some public TCRs were present in many individuals. According to the authors, the approach could potentially be generalized to other disease states and immunological phenotypes. A later analysis lacked HLA typing for the validation cohort, so it scored co-occurrence in that cohort across all 120 or so repertoires. The study gave a list of over 150 TCR beta chains associated with cytomegalovirus. A few of the identified cytomegalovirus-associated TCR beta chains were confirmed in vitro to be specific for cytomegalovirus antigens. Cytomegalovirus status was reported to be diagnosed by the classifier with high specificity and sensitivity in both the original and validation cohorts. Of the cluster scores, about 94% were above 0 in a later analysis, which found that TCRs clustered in the first cohort also tended to co-occur in the 90 to 150 validation repertoires.

Library preparation employed the immunoSEQ multiplex PCR assay. Processing in the source paper ran as follows. To diagnose cytomegalovirus status from the catalog of TCR beta chain sequences, a statistical classification framework was built. Imported from immuneACCESS, the table was reduced by TCRdb to in-frame sequences with V and J called. These copies leave out some clones; in studies compared against another copy, an unresolved V gene accounts for under half, and the cause of the remainder is not known. V and J calls and clone size are as listed in that table; D and trimming were resolved from the DNA. This sample is represented by 100,000 to 150,000 clones; approximately 95% of them were singletons. The top ten constitute 1.7% of the sample. Sequenced sample: PBMCs. This TCR came from a man younger than 30 in good health and CMV-seronegative.

In nucleotides, the sequence is TGTGCCAGCAGCTCCTGGACAGGGGAAGAGACCCAGTACTTC. Its translation is CASSSWTGEETQYF. The sequence is built from TRBV7-9 and TRBJ2-5; 9 central bases correspond to TRBD1. Trimming takes 4 bases off V and 3 bases off J; junction bases not matched to a gene: 3. According to the germline V gene (reference sequence), CDR1 reads SEHNR and CDR2 reads FQNEAQ. From the cysteine up to the phenylalanine, the CDR3 has a length of 14 residues. The entry retains the CDR3 DNA only, 42 bases that are in frame from base 1.